The source of this T cell receptor (beta chain) is a study of Graves' ophthalmopathy and Graves' hyperthyroidism. This clonotype was picked up many times. The antigen is unknown. CDR3 length: 14 residues. Trimming cost V 0 bases and J 4 bases, with 12 bases left between them. From germline, CDR1 is DFQATT and CDR2 SNEGSKA (reference sequence). Study-wide results and caveats: Thyroid clonotypes that were expanded above 0.001 frequency mostly also appeared in blood.

Amplifying from RNA transcripts, the study obtained TCR beta CDR3 regions. HTBI primers served in a first-round RT-PCR, which a second-round multiplex PCR followed. TCRdb redid the calling of the multiplex PCR reads with MiXCR, one entry per CDR3 protein. The table includes about 600,000 distinct CDR3 sequences, roughly 39% detected once. This receptor was obtained from an adult man with Graves' hyperthyroidism. The sequenced sample consisted of peripheral blood or thyroid tissue (not recorded which). The chain carries TRBV20-1 and TRBJ1-2, with D possibly being TRBD1 (6 bases). As DNA, the CDR3 is TGCAGTGCTAGAGATCGCGGGACACCCTATGGCTACACCTTC. Amino acids: CSARDRGTPYGYTF.